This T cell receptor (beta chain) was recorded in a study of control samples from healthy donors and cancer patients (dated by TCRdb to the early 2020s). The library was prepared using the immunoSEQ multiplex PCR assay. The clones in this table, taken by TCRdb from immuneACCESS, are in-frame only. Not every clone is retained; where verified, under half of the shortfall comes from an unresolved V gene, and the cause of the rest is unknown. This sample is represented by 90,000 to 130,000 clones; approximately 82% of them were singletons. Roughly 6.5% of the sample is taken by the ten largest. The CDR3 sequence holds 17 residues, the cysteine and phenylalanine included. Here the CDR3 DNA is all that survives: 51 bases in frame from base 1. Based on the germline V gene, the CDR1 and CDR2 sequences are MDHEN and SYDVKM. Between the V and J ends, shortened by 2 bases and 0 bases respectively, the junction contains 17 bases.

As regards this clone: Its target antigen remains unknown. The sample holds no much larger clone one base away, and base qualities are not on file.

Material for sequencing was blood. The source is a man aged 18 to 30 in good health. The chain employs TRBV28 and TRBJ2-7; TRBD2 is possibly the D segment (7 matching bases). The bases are TGTGCCAGCAGTTTACCGCGGGGGAGGGGGAGCTCCTACGAGCAGTACTTC. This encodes CASSLPRGRGSSYEQYF.